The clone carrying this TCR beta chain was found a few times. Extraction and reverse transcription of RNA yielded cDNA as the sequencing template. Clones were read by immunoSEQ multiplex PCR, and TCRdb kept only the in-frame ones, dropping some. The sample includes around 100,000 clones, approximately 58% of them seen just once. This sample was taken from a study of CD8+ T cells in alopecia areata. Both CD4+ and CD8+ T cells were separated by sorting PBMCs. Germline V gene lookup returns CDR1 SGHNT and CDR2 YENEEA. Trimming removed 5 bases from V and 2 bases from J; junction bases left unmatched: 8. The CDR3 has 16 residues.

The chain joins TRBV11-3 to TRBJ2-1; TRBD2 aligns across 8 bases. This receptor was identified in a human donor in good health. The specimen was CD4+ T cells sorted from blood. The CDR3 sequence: CASSASLGGAYNEQFF. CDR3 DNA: TGTGCCAGCAGCGCGTCCCTCGGGGGGGCCTACAATGAGCAGTTCTTC.